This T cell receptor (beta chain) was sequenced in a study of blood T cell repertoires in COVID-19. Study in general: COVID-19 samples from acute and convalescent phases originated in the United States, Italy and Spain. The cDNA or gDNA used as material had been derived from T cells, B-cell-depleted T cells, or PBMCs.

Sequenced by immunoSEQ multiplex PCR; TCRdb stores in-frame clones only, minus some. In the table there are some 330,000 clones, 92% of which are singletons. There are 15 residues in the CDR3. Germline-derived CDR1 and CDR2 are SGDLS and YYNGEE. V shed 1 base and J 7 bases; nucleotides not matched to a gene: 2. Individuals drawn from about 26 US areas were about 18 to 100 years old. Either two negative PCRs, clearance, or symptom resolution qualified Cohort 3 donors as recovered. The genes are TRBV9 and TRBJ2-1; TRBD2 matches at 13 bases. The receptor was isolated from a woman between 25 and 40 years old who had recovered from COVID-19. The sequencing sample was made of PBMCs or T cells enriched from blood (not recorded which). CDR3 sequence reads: CASSVRGLAGNEQFF. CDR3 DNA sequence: TGTGCCAGCAGCGTAAGGGGACTAGCGGGGAATGAGCAGTTCTTC.